This paragraph covers one T cell receptor beta chain sequence. Its antigen is still unknown. All of the isolated RNA was reverse transcribed, so expressed TCRB transcripts were sequenced. Method: immunoSEQ multiplex PCR; TCRdb's copy keeps in-frame clones and lacks some. The sample shows about 900,000 clones, about a sixth of them seen only once. Sorting based on CD45RO/CCR7/CD25/CD127/CD95/CD27 separated CD4+ naive, central memory, regulatory and stem cell-like memory cells. The entry originates in a study of beta chain features in type 1 diabetes. General study findings and limits: Researchers reported that naive, central memory and Treg TCRB repertoires appeared more similar in patients than in healthy donors.

This receptor was taken from a woman younger than 35 in good health. Source material: naive CD4+ T cells from blood.

The CDR3 DNA reads TGTGCCAGCAGATCCCCGGGACCGGGTCACACCGGGGAGCTGTTTTTT. Its translation: CASRSPGPGHTGELFF. The chain uses TRBV28 and TRBJ2-2; D possibly matches TRBD1 or TRBD2 (5 bases each). V was shortened by 6 bases and J by 3 bases, with 17 bases between the two germline ends. Germline V CDR1 and CDR2: MDHEN, SYDVKM. The CDR3 loop spans 16 amino acids.